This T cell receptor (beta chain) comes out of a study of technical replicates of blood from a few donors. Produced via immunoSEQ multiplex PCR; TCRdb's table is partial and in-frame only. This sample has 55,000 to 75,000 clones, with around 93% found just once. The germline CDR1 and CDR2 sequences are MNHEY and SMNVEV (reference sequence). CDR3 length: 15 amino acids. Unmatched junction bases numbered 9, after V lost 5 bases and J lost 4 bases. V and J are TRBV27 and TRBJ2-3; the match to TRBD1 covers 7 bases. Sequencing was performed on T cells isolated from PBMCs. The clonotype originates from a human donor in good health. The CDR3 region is CASSLAGQVSDTQYF. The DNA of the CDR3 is TGTGCCAGCAGTCTCGCAGGACAGGTCTCAGATACGCAGTATTTT.